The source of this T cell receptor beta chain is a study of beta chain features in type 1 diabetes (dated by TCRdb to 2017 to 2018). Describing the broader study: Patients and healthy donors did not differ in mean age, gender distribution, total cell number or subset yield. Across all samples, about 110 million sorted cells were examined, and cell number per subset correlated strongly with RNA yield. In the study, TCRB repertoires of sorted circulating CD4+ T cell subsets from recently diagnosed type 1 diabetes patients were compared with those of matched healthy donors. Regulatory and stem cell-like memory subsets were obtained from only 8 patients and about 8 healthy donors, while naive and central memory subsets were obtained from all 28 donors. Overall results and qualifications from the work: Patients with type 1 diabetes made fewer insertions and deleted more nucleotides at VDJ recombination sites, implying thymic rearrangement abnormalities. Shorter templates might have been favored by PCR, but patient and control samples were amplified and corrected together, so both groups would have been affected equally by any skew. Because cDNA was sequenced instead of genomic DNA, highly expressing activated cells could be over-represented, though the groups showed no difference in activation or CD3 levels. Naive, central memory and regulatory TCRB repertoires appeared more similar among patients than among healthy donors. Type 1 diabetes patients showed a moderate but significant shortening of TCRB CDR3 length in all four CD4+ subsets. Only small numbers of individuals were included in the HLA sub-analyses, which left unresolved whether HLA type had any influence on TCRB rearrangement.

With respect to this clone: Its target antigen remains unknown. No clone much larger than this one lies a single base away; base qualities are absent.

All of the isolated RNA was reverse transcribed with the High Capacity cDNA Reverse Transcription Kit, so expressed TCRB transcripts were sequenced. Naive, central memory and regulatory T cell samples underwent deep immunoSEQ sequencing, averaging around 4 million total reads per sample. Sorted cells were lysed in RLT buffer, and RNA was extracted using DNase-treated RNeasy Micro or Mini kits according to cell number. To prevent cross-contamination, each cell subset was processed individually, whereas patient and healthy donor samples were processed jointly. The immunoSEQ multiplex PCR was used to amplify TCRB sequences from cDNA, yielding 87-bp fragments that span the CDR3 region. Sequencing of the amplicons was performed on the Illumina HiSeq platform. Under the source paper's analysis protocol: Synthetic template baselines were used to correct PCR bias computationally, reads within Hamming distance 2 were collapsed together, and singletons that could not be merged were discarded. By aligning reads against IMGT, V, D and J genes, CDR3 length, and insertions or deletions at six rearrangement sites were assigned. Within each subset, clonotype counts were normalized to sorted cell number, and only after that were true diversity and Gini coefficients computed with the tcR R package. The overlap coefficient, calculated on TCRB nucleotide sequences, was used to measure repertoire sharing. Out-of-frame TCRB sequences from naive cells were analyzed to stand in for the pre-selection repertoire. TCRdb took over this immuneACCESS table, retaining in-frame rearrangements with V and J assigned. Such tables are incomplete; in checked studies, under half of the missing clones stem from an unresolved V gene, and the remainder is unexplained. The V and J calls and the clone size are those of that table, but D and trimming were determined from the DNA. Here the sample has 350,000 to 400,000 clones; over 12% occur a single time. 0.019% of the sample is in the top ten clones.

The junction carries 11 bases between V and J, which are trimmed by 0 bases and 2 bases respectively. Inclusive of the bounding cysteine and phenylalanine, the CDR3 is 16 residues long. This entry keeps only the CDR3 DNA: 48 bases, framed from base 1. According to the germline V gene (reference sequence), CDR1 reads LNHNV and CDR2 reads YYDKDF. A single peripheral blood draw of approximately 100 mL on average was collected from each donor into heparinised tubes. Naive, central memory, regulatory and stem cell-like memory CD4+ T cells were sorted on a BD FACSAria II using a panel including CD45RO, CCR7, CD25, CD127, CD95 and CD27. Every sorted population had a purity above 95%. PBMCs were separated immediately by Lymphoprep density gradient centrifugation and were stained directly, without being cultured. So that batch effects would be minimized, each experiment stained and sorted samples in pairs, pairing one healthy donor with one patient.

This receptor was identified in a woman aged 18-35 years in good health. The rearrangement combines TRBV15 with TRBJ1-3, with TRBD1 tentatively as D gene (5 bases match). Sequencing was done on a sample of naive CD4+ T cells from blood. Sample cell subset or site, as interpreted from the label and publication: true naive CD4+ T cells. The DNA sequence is TGTGCCACCAGCAGAGATTTCACCAGGGCTGGAAACACCATATATTTT. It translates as CATSRDFTRAGNTIYF.